This passage covers 2 T cell receptor beta chains from one sample sequenced in a study of early stage breast cancer tumors. Clones were sequenced by immunoSEQ multiplex PCR, and TCRdb holds only the in-frame ones, with some missing. This sample has some 30,000 clones, with just under 85% found just once. The specimen sequenced was blood. These receptors originate from a person aged 50-59 years with breast cancer.

This rearrangement joins TRBV6-6 to TRBJ1-5; weak D call: TRBD1 (6 bases). Germline V lookup: CDR1 MNHNY, CDR2 SVGAGI (reference sequence). Trimming shortened V by 8 bases and J by 4 bases, and 12 bases separated the two germline ends. The CDR3 runs to 13 residues. CDR3 sequence (DNA): TGTGCCAGCGGAACGGGGGCGAATCAGCCCCAGCATTTT. The encoded protein is CASGTGANQPQHF.

This rearrangement joins TRBV28 to TRBJ2-1; 14 nucleotides agree with TRBD2. Trimming at V came to 6 bases and at J to 0 bases, leaving 13 bases not matched to a gene. The CDR3 totals 20 residues. Germline V gives CDR1 MDHEN, CDR2 SYDVKM. The chain's CDR3 is CASRQLPGTSGGSSYNEQFF. The CDR3 DNA reads as TGTGCCAGCAGACAGTTACCCGGGACTAGCGGGGGTAGCTCCTACAATGAGCAGTTCTTC.